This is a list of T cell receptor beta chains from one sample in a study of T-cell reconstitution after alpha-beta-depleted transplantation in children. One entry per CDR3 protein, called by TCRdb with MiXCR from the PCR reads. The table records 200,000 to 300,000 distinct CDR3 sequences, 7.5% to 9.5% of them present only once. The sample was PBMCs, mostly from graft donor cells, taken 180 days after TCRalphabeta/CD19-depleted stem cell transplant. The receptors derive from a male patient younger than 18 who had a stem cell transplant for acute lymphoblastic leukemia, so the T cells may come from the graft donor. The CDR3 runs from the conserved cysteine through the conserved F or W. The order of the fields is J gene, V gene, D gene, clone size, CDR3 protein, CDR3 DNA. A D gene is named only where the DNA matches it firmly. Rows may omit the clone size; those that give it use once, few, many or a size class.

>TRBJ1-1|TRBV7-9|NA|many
CASSLEQGAAFF
TGTGCCAGCAGCTTAGAACAGGGAGCGGCTTTCTTT
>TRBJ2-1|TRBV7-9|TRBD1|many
CASSTGQGVNEQFF
TGTGCCAGCAGCACCGGACAGGGGGTAAATGAGCAGTTCTTC
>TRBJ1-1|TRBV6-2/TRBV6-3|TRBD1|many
CASGTGVNTEAFF
TGTGCCAGCGGGACAGGGGTGAACACTGAAGCTTTCTTT
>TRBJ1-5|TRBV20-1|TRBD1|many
CSAEGQGMSQPQHF
TGCAGTGCTGAGGGACAGGGAATGAGTCAGCCCCAGCATTTT
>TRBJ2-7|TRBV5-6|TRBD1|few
CASSRDRANEQYF
TGTGCCAGCAGCCGGGACAGGGCCAACGAGCAGTACTTC
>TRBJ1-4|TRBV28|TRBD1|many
CASRAPRGGGEKLFF
TGTGCCAGCAGGGCCCCCAGGGGGGGAGGTGAAAAACTGTTTTTT
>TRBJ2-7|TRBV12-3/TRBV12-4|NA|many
CASSPPTPEQYF
TGTGCCAGCAGCCCCCCAACCCCCGAGCAGTACTTC
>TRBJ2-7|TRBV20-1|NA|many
CSARGTASEQYF
TGCAGTGCTAGAGGGACAGCATCCGAGCAGTACTTC
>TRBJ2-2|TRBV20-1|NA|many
CSAPGWNGELFF
TGCAGTGCTCCGGGGTGGAACGGGGAGCTGTTTTTT
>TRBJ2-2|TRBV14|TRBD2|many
CASSQRRIAGGANTGELFF
TGTGCCAGCAGCCAACGCCGTATAGCGGGAGGGGCGAACACCGGGGAGCTGTTTTTT
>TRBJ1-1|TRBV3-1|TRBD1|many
CASGDRAPTEAFF
TGTGCCAGCGGTGACAGGGCTCCCACTGAAGCTTTCTTT
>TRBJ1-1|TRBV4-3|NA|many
CASSQGVGGDTEAFF
TGCGCCAGCAGCCAAGGGGTGGGGGGGGACACTGAAGCTTTCTTT
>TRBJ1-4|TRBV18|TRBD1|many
CASSRRQGIDEKLFF
TGTGCCAGCTCACGGCGACAGGGGATAGATGAAAAACTGTTTTTT
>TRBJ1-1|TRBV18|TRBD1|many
CASSPGQANTEAFF
TGTGCCAGCTCACCTGGACAGGCGAACACTGAAGCTTTCTTT
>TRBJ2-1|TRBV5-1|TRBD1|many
CASSLLQGAHNEQFF
TGCGCCAGCAGCCTACTACAGGGGGCTCACAATGAGCAGTTCTTC
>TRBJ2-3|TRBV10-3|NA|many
CAISEMGPTDTQYF
TGTGCCATCAGTGAGATGGGACCCACAGATACGCAGTATTTT
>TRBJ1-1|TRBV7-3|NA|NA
CASSPGPENTEAFF
TGTGCCAGCAGCCCGGGACCCGAGAACACTGAAGCTTTCTTT
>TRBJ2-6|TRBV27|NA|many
CASSLRASSGANVLTF
TGTGCCAGCAGTTTGCGGGCTTCCTCTGGGGCCAACGTCCTGACTTTC
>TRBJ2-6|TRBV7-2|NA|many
CASSSGPSGANVLTF
TGTGCCAGCAGCTCCGGGCCCTCTGGGGCCAACGTCCTGACTTTC
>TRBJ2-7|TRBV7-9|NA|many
CASSLSPREQYF
TGTGCCAGCAGCCTGAGCCCCAGGGAGCAGTACTTC
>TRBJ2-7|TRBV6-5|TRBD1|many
CASSSGTGVGEQYF
TGTGCCAGCAGTTCCGGGACAGGGGTAGGCGAGCAGTACTTC
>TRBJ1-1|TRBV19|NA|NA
CASSIDSGVYTEAFF
TGTGCCAGTAGTATAGATAGCGGAGTCTACACTGAAGCTTTCTTT
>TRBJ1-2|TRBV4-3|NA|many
CASSQGSAGISYGYTF
TGCGCCAGCAGCCAAGGATCAGCAGGGATCTCCTATGGCTACACCTTC
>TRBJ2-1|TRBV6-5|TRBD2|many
CASGVGLAEYNEQFF
TGTGCCAGCGGGGTCGGGCTAGCGGAATACAATGAGCAGTTCTTC
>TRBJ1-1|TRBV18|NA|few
CASGGAVNTEAFF
TGTGCCAGCGGGGGGGCCGTGAACACTGAAGCTTTCTTT
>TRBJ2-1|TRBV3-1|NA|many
CASSQDLGDEQFF
TGTGCCAGCAGCCAAGATCTGGGGGATGAGCAGTTCTTC
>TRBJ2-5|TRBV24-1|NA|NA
CATGKGRSQETQYF
TGTGCCACCGGGAAAGGACGGAGCCAAGAGACCCAGTACTTC
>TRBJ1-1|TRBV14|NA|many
CASSQESGGRAEAFF
TGTGCCAGCAGCCAAGAGTCGGGGGGGAGAGCTGAAGCTTTCTTT
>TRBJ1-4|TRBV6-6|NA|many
CASRPATNEKLFF
TGTGCCAGCAGACCAGCAACTAATGAAAAACTGTTTTTT
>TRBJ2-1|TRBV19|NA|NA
CASSYPTASSYNEQFF
TGTGCCAGTAGTTACCCGACGGCGAGCTCCTACAATGAGCAGTTCTTC
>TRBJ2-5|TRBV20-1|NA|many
CSASRGILYQETQYF
TGCAGTGCTAGTCGGGGTATTTTGTACCAAGAGACCCAGTACTTC
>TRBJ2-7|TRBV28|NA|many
CASSLRARQYF
TGTGCCAGCAGTTTAAGGGCGCGGCAGTACTTC
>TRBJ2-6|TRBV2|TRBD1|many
CASSATGKAGANVLTF
TGTGCCAGCAGTGCGACAGGGAAAGCCGGGGCCAACGTCCTGACTTTC
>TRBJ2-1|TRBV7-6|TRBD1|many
CASSSRQGPAYNEQFF
TGTGCCAGCAGCTCGAGACAGGGTCCGGCCTACAATGAGCAGTTCTTC
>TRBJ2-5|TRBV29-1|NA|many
CSVEDMETQYF
TGCAGCGTTGAAGACATGGAGACCCAGTACTTC
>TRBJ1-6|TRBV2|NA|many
CASRGSAEAPLHF
TGTGCCAGCAGAGGCTCGGCGGAGGCACCCCTCCACTTT
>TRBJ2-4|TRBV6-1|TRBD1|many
CASSLRGTGGVKNIQYF
TGTGCCAGCAGTCTGCGCGGGACAGGGGGCGTCAAAAACATTCAGTACTTC
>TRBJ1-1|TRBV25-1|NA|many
CASSEYTGVVNTEAFF
TGTGCCAGCAGTGAATATACTGGTGTTGTCAACACTGAAGCTTTCTTT
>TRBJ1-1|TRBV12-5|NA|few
CASGLRGSNSWNTEAFF
TGTGCTAGTGGTTTGAGGGGGTCGAACTCGTGGAACACTGAAGCTTTCTTT
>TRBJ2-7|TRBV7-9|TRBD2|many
CASSSTDGTKEQYF
TGTGCCAGCAGCTCAACGGACGGGACTAAGGAGCAGTACTTC
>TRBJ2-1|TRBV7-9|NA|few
CASSLDRLSYNEQFF
TGTGCCAGCAGCTTGGACCGACTCTCCTACAATGAGCAGTTCTTC
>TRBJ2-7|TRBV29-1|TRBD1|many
CSVEDPGTGQKQYF
TGCAGCGTTGAAGATCCCGGGACAGGTCAAAAGCAGTACTTC